The clone carrying this T cell receptor (beta chain) was detected only a few times. The antigen remains unidentified. The sample belongs to a study of beta chain features in type 1 diabetes. Study results and limitations: Type 1 diabetes patients had moderately but significantly shorter TCRB CDR3s in all four CD4+ subsets. When VDJ junctions were examined, type 1 diabetes patients showed fewer insertions and more deletions. Naive, central memory and regulatory TCRB repertoires appeared more similar among patients than healthy donors.

This CDR3 spans 14 amino acids. Germline V CDR1 and CDR2: LNHNV, YYDKDF (reference sequence). Unmatched junction bases numbered 3, after V lost 0 bases and J lost 5 bases. Expressed TCRB transcripts were sequenced, since all the RNA that had been isolated was reverse transcribed. Repertoires were generated with immunoSEQ multiplex PCR, while TCRdb's copy carries only in-frame clones and drops some. The data show roughly 250,000 clones, about 20% seen once. Heparinised blood was drawn once per donor, averaging approximately 100 mL. Sequencing was done on a sample of naive CD4+ T cells from blood. This sequence joins TRBV15 and TRBJ2-7; TRBD2 matches 8 bases. This sequence originates from a woman in her thirties or forties with type 1 diabetes. The CDR3, as DNA: TGTGCCACCAGCAGAGAAGAAGCGGGGGACGAGCAGTACTTC. Translating gives CATSREEAGDEQYF.